This TCR beta chain was found in a study of blood T cell repertoires in COVID-19. Study details: Samples representing acute and convalescent COVID-19 were sourced from the United States, Italy and Spain. PBMCs, B-cell-depleted T cells, or T cells were the source of the cDNA or gDNA that made up the material.

Germline CDR1 is MNHEY and CDR2 is SVGAGI. This CDR3 contains 14 residues. Trimming took off 6 bases at V and 3 bases at J, with 11 bases between the two ends. In the original analysis: Estimation of nucleated cell counts relied on the amplification of reference gene primers. The method was immunoSEQ multiplex PCR; TCRdb's version includes in-frame clones alone and lacks a portion of them. Clonal size and the V and J genes are those of that table, whereas D and trimming came from the DNA. The repertoire holds under 100,000 clones, with approximately 82% as singletons. Sequencing input: peripheral blood. The J gene is TRBJ2-2, the V gene TRBV6-5, with D unresolved. This receptor was obtained from a man between 60 and 70 years old with acute or convalescent COVID-19. CDR3 bases: TGTGCCAGCAGCCCGAACCCGGACACCGGGGAGCTGTTTTTT. Its translation: CASSPNPDTGELFF.